The clone carrying this TCR beta chain was seen ten or more times. What it recognizes is unknown. Time point denoted: technical triplicate 2. The starting material, 2 million PBMCs stored at -80 C, gave rise to the unsorted libraries. These data are taken from a study of neurological immune-mediated disorders. General study points: The expanded clones of different subjects shared no CDR3 amino acid sequences (suggesting private repertoires in all groups).

Trimming left V 2 bases short and J 0 bases short, with 11 bases between. This CDR3 spans 16 amino acids. Per germline, CDR1 SGHVS and CDR2 FQNEAQ. From the 5' RACE reads, TCRdb called clonotypes with MiXCR, one entry per CDR3 protein. The sample shows roughly 61,000 distinct CDR3 sequences, around 24% of them seen only once. Material for sequencing was PBMCs. This receptor was taken from a man between 60 and 75 years old with HTLV-1-associated myelopathy (HAM/TSP). This sequence joins TRBV7-8 and TRBJ1-5, with D possibly being TRBD1 (5 bases). CDR3 nucleotide sequence: TGTGCCAGCAGCTTATCCAGGGCAAATAGCAATCAGCCCCAGCATTTT. Translation gives CASSLSRANSNQPQHF.